The rows below give T cell receptor beta chains drawn from one sample of a study of beta chain features in type 1 diabetes. TCRdb's table, derived via immunoSEQ multiplex PCR, lists solely in-frame clones and lacks some. The data show roughly 240,000 clones, roughly 24% seen once. The specimen was naive CD4+ T cells from blood. These receptors all stem from a woman in her 30s with type 1 diabetes. Each CDR3 is given with its conserved first and last residue. A D gene is named only where the DNA matches it firmly. Size is stated for part of the rows, as once, few or many counts, or as a class when the clone is expanded.

J gene: TRBJ2-7
D gene: TRBD2
CDR3 length: 16
V gene: TRBV4-2
clone size: few
CDR3 protein: CASSQEGLAGSYEQYF
CDR3 DNA: TGTGCCAGCAGCCAAGAAGGACTAGCGGGCTCCTACGAGCAGTACTTC

J gene: TRBJ2-3
D gene: TRBD2
CDR3 length: 15
V gene: TRBV5-1
clone size: few
CDR3 protein: CASNPTSVSTDTQYF
CDR3 DNA: TGCGCCAGCAACCCGACTAGCGTTAGCACAGATACGCAGTATTTT

J gene: TRBJ1-1
D gene: TRBD1
CDR3 length: 14
V gene: TRBV6-5
clone size: NA
CDR3 protein: CASSPDRGWTEAFF
CDR3 DNA: TGTGCCAGCAGCCCGGACAGGGGGTGGACTGAAGCTTTCTTT

J gene: TRBJ2-1
D gene: TRBD2
CDR3 length: 16
V gene: TRBV6-5
clone size: NA
CDR3 protein: CASSSTFLAGVDEQFF
CDR3 DNA: TGTGCCAGCAGTTCAACGTTCTTAGCGGGAGTTGATGAGCAGTTCTTC

J gene: TRBJ2-6
D gene: NA
CDR3 length: 19
V gene: TRBV9
clone size: NA
CDR3 protein: CASSVEIRDTRTGANVLTF
CDR3 DNA: TGTGCCAGCAGCGTAGAAATCAGGGACACCCGAACTGGGGCCAACGTCCTGACTTTC

J gene: TRBJ1-1
D gene: NA
CDR3 length: 14
V gene: TRBV18
clone size: NA
CDR3 protein: CASSPAVTSTEAFF
CDR3 DNA: TGTGCCAGCTCACCCGCAGTCACGTCCACTGAAGCTTTCTTT

J gene: TRBJ2-1
D gene: TRBD2
CDR3 length: 15
V gene: TRBV7-2
clone size: few
CDR3 protein: CASSFGLAGRTSQFF
CDR3 DNA: TGTGCCAGCAGCTTCGGACTAGCGGGACGGACGTCGCAGTTCTTC

J gene: TRBJ1-2
D gene: TRBD1
CDR3 length: 13
V gene: TRBV4-1
clone size: few
CDR3 protein: CASSQGDRAGYTF
CDR3 DNA: TGCGCCAGCAGCCAAGGGGACAGAGCCGGCTACACCTTC

J gene: TRBJ2-7
D gene: NA
CDR3 length: 16
V gene: TRBV15
clone size: NA
CDR3 protein: CATSRPWDTDNYEQYF
CDR3 DNA: TGTGCCACCAGCCGTCCTTGGGACACAGATAACTACGAGCAGTACTTC

J gene: TRBJ2-7
D gene: NA
CDR3 length: 17
V gene: TRBV7-2
clone size: few
CDR3 protein: CASSMAGTAFGPLEQYF
CDR3 DNA: TGTGCCAGCAGCATGGCGGGGACAGCGTTTGGGCCCCTGGAGCAGTACTTC

J gene: TRBJ1-3
D gene: NA
CDR3 length: 13
V gene: TRBV30
clone size: once
CDR3 protein: CAWSVNTGNTIYF
CDR3 DNA: TGTGCCTGGAGTGTGAACACTGGAAACACCATATATTTT

J gene: TRBJ2-5
D gene: TRBD1
CDR3 length: 17
V gene: TRBV9
clone size: few
CDR3 protein: CASSVVGQGVIQETQYF
CDR3 DNA: TGTGCCAGCAGCGTAGTGGGGCAGGGGGTGATCCAAGAGACCCAGTACTTC

J gene: TRBJ2-7
D gene: TRBD1
CDR3 length: 15
V gene: TRBV30
clone size: few
CDR3 protein: CAWSVFGQGAYEQYF
CDR3 DNA: TGTGCCTGGAGTGTTTTTGGACAGGGGGCTTACGAGCAGTACTTC

J gene: TRBJ2-3
D gene: NA
CDR3 length: 15
V gene: TRBV6-5
clone size: NA
CDR3 protein: CASSYSRWGTDTQYF
CDR3 DNA: TGTGCCAGCAGTTACTCGAGGTGGGGCACAGATACGCAGTATTTT

J gene: TRBJ2-7
D gene: TRBD1
CDR3 length: 15
V gene: TRBV28
clone size: NA
CDR3 protein: CASLSSRDRAHEQYF
CDR3 DNA: TGTGCCAGCCTCTCATCCCGGGACAGGGCTCACGAGCAGTACTTC

J gene: TRBJ2-7
D gene: NA
CDR3 length: 11
V gene: TRBV20-1
clone size: NA
CDR3 protein: CSASGSYEQYF
CDR3 DNA: TGCAGTGCTAGCGGGAGCTACGAGCAGTACTTC

J gene: TRBJ2-1
D gene: NA
CDR3 length: 11
V gene: TRBV19
clone size: NA
CDR3 protein: CASTDRYEQFF
CDR3 DNA: TGTGCCAGTACCGACAGATATGAGCAGTTCTTC

J gene: TRBJ2-1
D gene: TRBD2
CDR3 length: 16
V gene: TRBV5-1
clone size: NA
CDR3 protein: CASSFTGTSSYNEQFF
CDR3 DNA: TGCGCCAGCAGCTTCACGGGGACTAGCTCCTACAATGAGCAGTTCTTC

J gene: TRBJ2-2
D gene: NA
CDR3 length: 12
V gene: TRBV6-6
clone size: NA
CDR3 protein: CASSYVQGELFF
CDR3 DNA: TGTGCCAGCAGTTATGTACAGGGGGAGCTGTTTTTT

J gene: TRBJ2-7
D gene: NA
CDR3 length: 15
V gene: TRBV5-1
clone size: NA
CDR3 protein: CASSLEYAGPYEQYF
CDR3 DNA: TGCGCCAGCAGCTTGGAGTATGCAGGTCCCTACGAGCAGTACTTC

J gene: TRBJ2-7
D gene: TRBD1
CDR3 length: 14
V gene: TRBV6-1
clone size: NA
CDR3 protein: CASSARQGVYEQYF
CDR3 DNA: TGTGCCAGCAGTGCCCGACAGGGCGTCTACGAGCAGTACTTC

J gene: TRBJ2-1
D gene: TRBD2
CDR3 length: 14
V gene: TRBV30
clone size: NA
CDR3 protein: CAWGPGLANNEQFF
CDR3 DNA: TGTGCCTGGGGTCCGGGACTAGCTAACAATGAGCAGTTCTTC

J gene: TRBJ2-7
D gene: TRBD1
CDR3 length: 14
V gene: TRBV9
clone size: NA
CDR3 protein: CASSVGTGPYEQYF
CDR3 DNA: TGTGCCAGCAGCGTCGGGACAGGGCCCTACGAGCAGTACTTC

J gene: TRBJ2-7
D gene: NA
CDR3 length: 15
V gene: TRBV5-4
clone size: NA
CDR3 protein: CASSPSEVPYGEQYF
CDR3 DNA: TGTGCCAGCAGCCCCTCAGAGGTCCCGTACGGCGAGCAGTACTTC

J gene: TRBJ1-2
D gene: NA
CDR3 length: 12
V gene: TRBV13
clone size: NA
CDR3 protein: CASSLGARGYTF
CDR3 DNA: TGTGCCAGCAGCTTGGGGGCGAGGGGCTACACCTTC

J gene: TRBJ2-3
D gene: TRBD1
CDR3 length: 13
V gene: TRBV5-1
clone size: NA
CDR3 protein: CASSPGQDHLKYF
CDR3 DNA: TGCGCCAGCAGCCCGGGACAGGACCACCTAAAGTATTTT

J gene: TRBJ1-5
D gene: NA
CDR3 length: 15
V gene: TRBV4-1
clone size: NA
CDR3 protein: CASSQVGDRNQPQHF
CDR3 DNA: TGCGCCAGCAGCCAAGTTGGAGACAGAAATCAGCCCCAGCATTTT

J gene: TRBJ2-2
D gene: NA
CDR3 length: 11
V gene: TRBV4-2
clone size: NA
CDR3 protein: CASSLAGELFF
CDR3 DNA: TGTGCCAGCTCTCTCGCCGGGGAGCTGTTTTTT

J gene: TRBJ1-1
D gene: NA
CDR3 length: 14
V gene: TRBV5-4
clone size: NA
CDR3 protein: CASSFPGTQSRAFF
CDR3 DNA: TGTGCCAGCAGCTTTCCCGGGACACAGAGTAGGGCTTTCTTT

J gene: TRBJ2-3
D gene: NA
CDR3 length: 13
V gene: TRBV29-1
clone size: NA
CDR3 protein: CSVSGVYTDTQYF
CDR3 DNA: TGCAGCGTTTCGGGAGTCTACACAGATACGCAGTATTTT

J gene: TRBJ2-7
D gene: TRBD1
CDR3 length: 15
V gene: TRBV6-5
clone size: NA
CDR3 protein: CASSSRNRGLSEQYF
CDR3 DNA: TGTGCCAGCAGTTCACGAAACAGGGGGCTCAGCGAGCAGTACTTC

J gene: TRBJ2-7
D gene: TRBD2
CDR3 length: 16
V gene: TRBV9
clone size: NA
CDR3 protein: CASSVRSLAGAGEQYF
CDR3 DNA: TGTGCCAGCAGCGTTCGGAGCTTAGCGGGAGCGGGAGAGCAGTACTTC

J gene: TRBJ1-2
D gene: NA
CDR3 length: 13
V gene: TRBV7-2
clone size: NA
CDR3 protein: CASSPGYDYGYTF
CDR3 DNA: TGTGCCAGCAGCCCAGGGTATGACTATGGCTACACCTTC

J gene: TRBJ2-1
D gene: TRBD2
CDR3 length: 13
V gene: TRBV29-1
clone size: few
CDR3 protein: CSVVSGRTDEQFF
CDR3 DNA: TGCAGCGTTGTCAGCGGGAGAACGGATGAGCAGTTCTTC

J gene: TRBJ1-1
D gene: NA
CDR3 length: 15
V gene: TRBV4-1
clone size: NA
CDR3 protein: CASSQGNAVNTEAFF
CDR3 DNA: TGCGCCAGCAGCCAAGGAAATGCGGTGAACACTGAAGCTTTCTTT

J gene: TRBJ2-3
D gene: TRBD2
CDR3 length: 15
V gene: TRBV11-2
clone size: NA
CDR3 protein: CASSRTSGSTDTQYF
CDR3 DNA: TGTGCCAGCAGCAGGACTAGCGGGAGCACAGATACGCAGTATTTT

J gene: TRBJ1-1
D gene: NA
CDR3 length: 13
V gene: TRBV6-5
clone size: NA
CDR3 protein: CASSYKEFTEAFF
CDR3 DNA: TGTGCCAGCAGTTACAAGGAGTTCACTGAAGCTTTCTTT

J gene: TRBJ2-6
D gene: NA
CDR3 length: 15
V gene: TRBV2
clone size: NA
CDR3 protein: CASSGWFGGANVLTF
CDR3 DNA: TGTGCCAGCAGTGGGTGGTTCGGTGGGGCCAACGTCCTGACTTTC

J gene: TRBJ2-7
D gene: TRBD1
CDR3 length: 14
V gene: TRBV7-8
clone size: NA
CDR3 protein: CASSGQGTPYEQYF
CDR3 DNA: TGTGCCAGCAGCGGACAGGGTACTCCCTACGAGCAGTACTTC

J gene: TRBJ2-1
D gene: TRBD2
CDR3 length: 14
V gene: TRBV9
clone size: few
CDR3 protein: CASSGPGGHNEQFF
CDR3 DNA: TGTGCCAGCAGCGGGCCGGGGGGACACAATGAGCAGTTCTTC

J gene: TRBJ2-7
D gene: TRBD2
CDR3 length: 15
V gene: TRBV7-9
clone size: NA
CDR3 protein: CASSPGLAGNSEQYF
CDR3 DNA: TGTGCCAGCAGCCCGGGACTAGCGGGAAATAGTGAGCAGTACTTC

J gene: TRBJ2-1
D gene: NA
CDR3 length: 13
V gene: TRBV30
clone size: NA
CDR3 protein: CAWGYGTYNEQFF
CDR3 DNA: TGTGCCTGGGGCTACGGGACATACAATGAGCAGTTCTTC

J gene: TRBJ1-5
D gene: TRBD1
CDR3 length: 15
V gene: TRBV30
clone size: few
CDR3 protein: CAWSTIRDRGQPQHF
CDR3 DNA: TGTGCCTGGAGTACCATCCGGGACAGGGGACAGCCCCAGCATTTT

J gene: TRBJ2-5
D gene: NA
CDR3 length: 14
V gene: TRBV28
clone size: few
CDR3 protein: CASTPQAGQETQYF
CDR3 DNA: TGTGCCAGCACCCCGCAGGCGGGACAAGAGACCCAGTACTTC

J gene: TRBJ2-2
D gene: NA
CDR3 length: 14
V gene: TRBV29-1
clone size: few
CDR3 protein: CSVGEGGGTGELFF
CDR3 DNA: TGCAGCGTTGGAGAGGGCGGCGGGACCGGGGAGCTGTTTTTT

J gene: TRBJ2-1
D gene: NA
CDR3 length: 15
V gene: TRBV19
clone size: NA
CDR3 protein: CASSRQGGTYNEQFF
CDR3 DNA: TGTGCCAGCTCGAGACAGGGAGGAACCTACAATGAGCAGTTCTTC

J gene: TRBJ2-7
D gene: NA
CDR3 length: 15
V gene: TRBV18
clone size: NA
CDR3 protein: CASSPFDSNSHEQYF
CDR3 DNA: TGTGCCAGCTCACCCTTCGACAGCAACAGCCACGAGCAGTACTTC

J gene: TRBJ2-5
D gene: TRBD1
CDR3 length: 15
V gene: TRBV5-1
clone size: NA
CDR3 protein: CASSLDGTGMETQYF
CDR3 DNA: TGCGCCAGCAGCTTGGATGGGACAGGAATGGAGACCCAGTACTTC